Below are 23 T cell receptor beta chains sequenced from a single sample in a study of T cell responses to AZD1222 COVID-19 vaccine. Repertoires were generated with immunoSEQ multiplex PCR, while TCRdb's copy carries only in-frame clones and drops some. The sample shows about 19,000 clones, roughly 76% of them seen only once. The source was peripheral blood, collected 28 days after the second AZD1222 dose. These receptors all stem from an adult who received the AZD1222 COVID-19 vaccine.

The J gene is TRBJ2-1, the V gene TRBV15, with a weak D call TRBD2 (5 bases). The V end lost 0 bases, the J end lost 7 bases, and 7 bases lay between the germline ends. CDR1 and CDR2 (germline): LNHNV, YYDKDF (reference sequence). This CDR3 comprises 13 residues. The CDR3 loop is CATSRDGRNEQFF. In DNA form, the CDR3 reads TGTGCCACCAGCAGAGATGGGAGAAATGAGCAGTTCTTC.

The chain uses TRBV21-1 and TRBJ1-4. TRBV21-1 is shown as a pseudogene. The CDR3 has 15 residues. CDR3 sequence: CASSGRVPTNEKLFF. CDR3 nucleotides: TGTGCCAGCAGCGGCCGGGTTCCAACTAATGAAAAACTGTTTTTT.

The rearrangement uses TRBV20-1 and TRBJ2-7; perhaps TRBD1 as D (5 bases). V was shortened by 4 bases and J by 4 bases, with 8 bases between the two germline ends. The CDR3 extends over 11 amino acids. Germline V gene lookup returns CDR1 DFQATT and CDR2 SNEGSKA (reference sequence). The CDR3: CSATDMYEQYF. The DNA of the CDR3 is TGCAGTGCTACGGACATGTACGAGCAGTACTTC.

CDR3 residues: CATSPRSRAKNIQYF. The CDR3 region has the DNA TGTGCCACGTCCCCAAGGTCAAGAGCCAAAAACATTCAGTACTTC. V usage is TRBV6-6 and J usage is TRBJ2-4; D is uncertain. Looked up from germline, CDR1 is MNHNY and CDR2 is SVGAGI (reference sequence). Trimming removed 10 bases at V and 0 bases at J, with 16 bases between. The CDR3 sequence is 15 residues long.

The J gene is TRBJ2-2, the V gene TRBV9, with a weak D call TRBD1 (7 bases). This CDR3 has 13 residues. Trimming took off 3 bases at V and 6 bases at J, with 9 bases between the two ends. CDR1 and CDR2 from the germline V gene are SGDLS and YYNGEE. The CDR3 spells CASSARGAGELFF. The DNA of the CDR3 is TGTGCCAGCAGCGCCAGGGGGGCCGGGGAGCTGTTTTTT.

The V call is TRBV20-1, the J call TRBJ1-6; 8 bases fit TRBD1. The ends lost 3 bases at V and 9 bases at J; junction bases unmatched: 4. This CDR3 has 13 amino acids. CDR1 is DFQATT and CDR2 is SNEGSKA in the germline V gene (reference sequence). The CDR3 sequence: CSASAGGRSPLHF. CDR3 nucleotide sequence: TGCAGTGCTAGTGCAGGGGGCCGTTCACCCCTCCACTTT.

On this clone: The same CDR3 can be traced to other DNA sequences in this sample. The V and J genes are TRBV19 and TRBJ1-5; D remains unclear. Trimming took off 3 bases at V and 5 bases at J, with 8 bases between the two ends. Germline V gene lookup returns CDR1 LNHDA and CDR2 SQIVND (reference sequence). CDR3 length: 13 amino acids. CDR3 amino acids: CASSIGRDQPQHF. The CDR3 DNA sequence: TGTGCCAGTAGTATTGGTCGCGATCAGCCCCAGCATTTT.

The count of this clone is one. The chain uses TRBV7-3 and TRBJ2-3, with D tentatively TRBD1 or TRBD2 (5 bases each). Germline CDR1 SGHTA, CDR2 FQGTGA. CDR3 length: 16 amino acids. Deletions cut 1 base from V and 1 base from J, with 12 bases between. DNA for the CDR3: TGTGCCAGCAGCTTAAATCCCGGGGCGGGCACAGATACGCAGTATTTT. It translates to CASSLNPGAGTDTQYF.

The CDR3 is CASSLVETQYF. The CDR3 DNA reads TGTGCCAGCAGCTTAGTTGAGACCCAGTACTTC. The J gene is TRBJ2-5, the V gene TRBV11-3; D is unclear. CDR3 length equals 11 residues. The V end was cut by 1 base, the J end by 5 bases, with 2 bases between. Per the germline V gene, CDR1 is SGHNT and CDR2 is YENEEA.

The CDR3: CASSMVLGQVENGYTF. The CDR3 coding sequence is TGTGCCAGTAGTATGGTCTTAGGACAGGTGGAGAATGGCTACACCTTC. V and J are TRBV19 and TRBJ1-2; 7 bases are a match to TRBD1. The CDR3 consists of 16 residues. Germline trimming cut 3 bases from V and 6 bases from J; bases unmatched to any gene: 13. The germline V gene has CDR1 LNHDA and CDR2 SQIVND (reference sequence).

The rearrangement uses TRBV11-3 and TRBJ2-1, with D unresolved. The CDR3 extends over 13 amino acids. V was shortened by 0 bases and J by 6 bases, with 6 bases between the two germline ends. Germline values: CDR1 SGHNT, CDR2 YENEEA. The CDR3 reads CASSLDLVNEQFF. In DNA, the CDR3 is TGTGCCAGCAGCTTAGATCTGGTCAATGAGCAGTTCTTC. The full variable domain, in which reference TRBV11-3 and TRBJ2-1 provide the parts outside the CDR3, is EAGVVQSPRYKIIEKKQPVAFWCNPISGHNTLYWYLQNLGQGPELLIRYENEEAVDDSQLPKDRFSAERLKGVDSTLKIQPAELGDSAVYLCASSLDLVNEQFFGPGTRLTVL.

CDR3 region: CASSQDPSSHYGYTF. In nucleotides, the CDR3 is TGCGCCAGCAGCCAGGACCCGTCCAGTCACTATGGCTACACCTTC. This chain uses TRBV4-3 with TRBJ1-2; D ambiguous. V shed 3 bases and J shed 3 bases, with 14 bases lying between them. Germline CDR1 reads LGHNA; CDR2 reads YSLEER. This CDR3 region has 15 residues.

This chain connects TRBV5-1 to TRBJ1-5; D ambiguous. The V end lost 0 bases, the J end lost 0 bases, and 7 bases lay between the germline ends. This CDR3 has 15 amino acids. Germline values: CDR1 SGHRS, CDR2 YFSETQ. CDR3 DNA: TGCGCCAGCAGCTTGGACGGGCATAGCAATCAGCCCCAGCATTTT. Amino acids: CASSLDGHSNQPQHF. Drawing the rest from reference TRBV5-1 and TRBJ1-5, the complete variable domain is KAGVTQTPRYLIKTRGQQVTLSCSPISGHRSVSWYQQTPGQGLQFLFEYFSETQRNKGNFPGRFSGRQFSNSRSEMNVSTLELGDSALYLCASSLDGHSNQPQHFGDGTRLSIL.

This chain connects TRBV29-1 to TRBJ2-3; 11 positions match TRBD2. The CDR3 is 16 residues long. CDR1 and CDR2 (germline): SQVTM, ANQGSEA. V lost 7 bases, J lost 3 bases, and 12 bases stayed unmatched. In nucleotides, the CDR3 is TGCAGCGCCGTATTACTAGCGGGAGATTATACAGATACGCAGTATTTT. It yields the protein CSAVLLAGDYTDTQYF.

The gene calls are TRBV30 and TRBJ2-3, with 8 bases identical to TRBD1. In germline, CDR1 is GTSNPN, CDR2 SVGIG (reference sequence). Losses at the gene ends were 2 bases for V and 1 base for J; bases not matched to a gene: 11. The length of the CDR3 is 17 residues. The CDR3 reads CAWSPNYRGSGTDTQYF. CDR3 nucleotide sequence: TGTGCCTGGAGTCCAAACTACAGGGGGAGTGGCACAGATACGCAGTATTTT.

J is TRBJ2-2 and V is TRBV5-6; the D is unclear. Germline values: CDR1 SGHDT, CDR2 YYEEEE. The CDR3 consists of 15 residues. V lost 4 bases and J 3 bases, leaving 13 bases between the germline ends. Here the CDR3 reads CASSLDGGHTGELFF. CDR3 DNA sequence: TGTGCCAGCAGCCTGGACGGCGGCCACACCGGGGAGCTGTTTTTT.

This clone occurred a few times. This rearrangement joins TRBV30 to TRBJ2-5, with a possible D match to TRBD2 (7 bases). The CDR3 contains 15 residues. From germline, CDR1 is GTSNPN and CDR2 SVGIG (reference sequence). V gave up 3 bases and J gave up 1 base, with 15 bases separating them. CDR3 DNA: TGTGCCTGGAGCAAAACAGGGAGGGCCCAAGAGACCCAGTACTTC. Protein: CAWSKTGRAQETQYF.

The chain employs TRBV5-6 and TRBJ1-2; D uncertain. This CDR3 spans 12 amino acids. V lost 1 base, J lost 7 bases, and 8 bases lay in between. Germline-derived CDR1 and CDR2 are SGHDT and YYEEEE. The CDR3 nucleotides are TGTGCCAGCAGCTTGAGAGTAACTGGCTACACCTTC. It yields the protein CASSLRVTGYTF.

The chain combines TRBV5-1 with TRBJ1-1; 7 bases line up with TRBD1. Losses at the gene ends were 3 bases for V and 5 bases for J; bases not matched to a gene: 4. The CDR3 is 13 residues long. Germline V gives CDR1 SGHRS, CDR2 YFSETQ. CDR3 bases: TGCGCCAGCAGCTGGGACAGTGGGACTGAAGCTTTCTTT. Protein: CASSWDSGTEAFF.

The chain employs TRBV29-1 and TRBJ2-1; no clear D. V shed 5 bases and J shed 3 bases, with 11 bases lying between them. The CDR3 has 13 residues. Germline-derived CDR1 and CDR2 are SQVTM and ANQGSEA. The CDR3 is CSVCEQNYNEQFF. In DNA, the CDR3 is TGCAGCGTTTGTGAGCAAAACTACAATGAGCAGTTCTTC.

The chain has TRBV15 and TRBJ1-2; the D is unclear. The germline CDR1 and CDR2 sequences are LNHNV and YYDKDF (reference sequence). V was shortened by 0 bases and J by 4 bases, with 12 bases between the two germline ends. This CDR3 is built from 15 residues. CDR3 nucleotides: TGTGCCACCAGCAGAGATCCAGCTAAGGGCTATGGCTACACCTTC. Translated: CATSRDPAKGYGYTF.

The CDR3 loop reads CASSLAAGQQEQYF. The CDR3 DNA follows: TGTGCCAGCAGCTTGGCCGCGGGTCAACAAGAGCAGTACTTC. The chain combines TRBV5-5 with TRBJ2-7; tentative D call: TRBD2 (5 bases). The V and J ends lost 0 bases and 7 bases respectively, with 14 bases between them. Looked up from germline, CDR1 is SGHKS and CDR2 is YYEKEE (reference sequence). The CDR3 spans 14 residues.

V is TRBV2 and J is TRBJ2-5; 8 positions match TRBD2. This CDR3 comprises 14 residues. Unmatched junction bases numbered 5, after V lost 6 bases and J lost 2 bases. CDR1 and CDR2 (germline): SNHLY, FYNNEI. The CDR3 loop is CASRITSGQETQYF. In nucleotides, the CDR3 is TGTGCCAGCAGGATCACTAGCGGACAAGAGACCCAGTACTTC. Full variable domain (remainder filled in from reference TRBV2 and TRBJ2-5): EPEVTQTPSHQVTQMGQEVILRCVPISNHLYFYWYRQILGQKVEFLVSFYNNEISEKSEIFDDQFSVERPDGSNFTLKIRSTKLEDSAMYFCASRITSGQETQYFGPGTRLLVL.